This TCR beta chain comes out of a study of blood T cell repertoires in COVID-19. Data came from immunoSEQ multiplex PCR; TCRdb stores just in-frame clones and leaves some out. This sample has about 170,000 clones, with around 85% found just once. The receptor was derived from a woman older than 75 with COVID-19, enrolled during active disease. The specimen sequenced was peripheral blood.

The CDR3 sequence: CASSVQDMNTEAFF. CDR3 nucleotides: TGTGCCAGCTCAGTTCAGGACATGAACACTGAAGCTTTCTTT. The J gene is TRBJ1-1, the V gene TRBV18; weak D call: TRBD1 (5 bases). The CDR3 runs to 14 residues. Germline CDR1 is KGHSH and CDR2 is LQKENI. Deletions cut 5 bases from V and 0 bases from J, with 10 bases between.